The 7 T cell receptor beta chains listed next were all sequenced from one sample in a study of OX40 agonist ivuxolimab in advanced cancers. This table comes from immunoSEQ multiplex PCR, and its TCRdb copy is limited to in-frame clones, with some not included. The sample contains approximately 58,000 clones, 91% of which appear only once. Source: CD4+ or CD8+ T cells sorted from blood, taken in a trial of the OX40 agonist ivuxolimab. These receptors were obtained from an adult with an advanced solid tumor such as melanoma, head and neck, liver or kidney cancer.

The chain couples TRBV7-2 to TRBJ2-3; 11 bases fit TRBD2. This CDR3 has 17 amino acids. Germline V lookup: CDR1 SGHTA, CDR2 FQGNSA. V dropped 6 bases and J dropped 5; count of bases not matched to a gene: 13. CDR3 sequence (DNA): TGTGCCAGCAGTAAACCATCACTAGCGGGAGCAAAAGATACGCAGTATTTT. Translated: CASSKPSLAGAKDTQYF.

This clone was picked up a small number of times. The chain couples TRBV27 to TRBJ2-7, with 9 bases lining up with TRBD1. V was pared by 6 bases and J by 3 bases, with 9 bases of the junction left unmatched. CDR3 length equals 15 residues. Looked up from germline, CDR1 is MNHEY and CDR2 is SMNVEV (reference sequence). Written as DNA, the CDR3 is TGTGCCAGCAGACCAAGGACAGGGGAGATCTACGAGCAGTACTTC. Protein: CASRPRTGEIYEQYF.

The chain is built from TRBV7-6 and TRBJ2-1; D is unresolved. The CDR3 runs to 14 residues. Trimming removed 4 bases at V and 3 bases at J, with 10 bases between. Germline loops: CDR1 SGHVS, CDR2 FNYEAQ. CDR3 nucleotides: TGTGCCAGCAGCTCCGGAGTGGGCTACAATGAGCAGTTCTTC. Translation: CASSSGVGYNEQFF.

The rearrangement links TRBV6-1 to TRBJ2-2, with 8 bases lining up with TRBD1. Germline V gene data show CDR1 as MNHNS and CDR2 as SASEGT. The CDR3 spans 15 residues. After removal of 4 bases from V and 4 bases from J, the junction contained 5 bases not matched to a gene. The DNA of the CDR3 is TGTGCCAGCAGTGCGTTAACAGGGGGCACCGGGGAGCTGTTTTTT. Its translation: CASSALTGGTGELFF.

V gene TRBV11-2 combines with J gene TRBJ1-4, with a possible D match to TRBD1 (6 bases). Trimming shortened V by 4 bases and J by 7 bases, and 7 bases separated the two germline ends. The length of the CDR3 is 12 residues. From germline, CDR1 is SGHAT and CDR2 FQNNGV. CDR3 bases: TGTGCCAGCAGCTCAGGGGCTGAAAAACTGTTTTTT. This translates into CASSSGAEKLFF.

The J gene is TRBJ2-3, the V gene TRBV5-5; D is ambiguous. The length of the CDR3 is 14 residues. Germline V gene lookup returns CDR1 SGHKS and CDR2 YYEKEE (reference sequence). Trimming removed 2 bases at V and 4 bases at J, with 11 bases between. CDR3 in amino acids: CASSFLGYADTQYF. The CDR3 DNA is TGTGCCAGCAGCTTTTTAGGGTACGCAGATACGCAGTATTTT.

This chain uses TRBV29-1 with TRBJ1-1, with unresolved D. CDR1 and CDR2 (germline): SQVTM, ANQGSEA. V was pared by 4 bases and J by 1 base, with 4 bases between. The CDR3 consists of 11 residues. The CDR3 DNA reads as TGCAGCGTTGGTGCGAACACTGAAGCTTTCTTT. Its protein product is CSVGANTEAFF.